This T cell receptor (beta chain) was sequenced for a study of cytomegalovirus exposure and HLA in healthy donors. At the level of the study: For the approximately 400 genotyped donors, 75% to 90% fell within the Caucasian-associated ancestry cluster. Findings and caveats of the study: The majority of CMV-associated TCR beta chains were reported as apparently HLA-restricted in a later analysis. Most TCR sequences were seen very rarely across donors, but some public TCRs occurred in many.

The CDR3 sequence is 14 residues long. The V and J ends lost 8 bases and 6 bases, in that order; junction bases with no gene match: 5. CDR1 and CDR2 from the germline V gene are LNHDA and SQIVND (reference sequence). Details on this clone: The antigen is not known.

PCR amplification relied on 60 Vbeta primers (plus 13 Jbeta primers). Original analysis: Unique TCR beta chains numbered about 79 million in a later analysis, with about 11 million shared. Assay used: immunoSEQ multiplex PCR; TCRdb lists only in-frame clones, some missing. V and J calls and clone size come straight from that table; D and trimming were deduced from the DNA. This table holds tens of thousands of clones. Sequencing used PBMCs. V is TRBV19 and J is TRBJ1-5, with 12 bases identical to TRBD1. This TCR derives from a man aged 30 to 45 in good health and CMV-seronegative. CDR3 nucleotides: TGTGCCAGTGCTGGGACAGGGGGCACTCAGCCCCAGCATTTT. It yields the protein CASAGTGGTQPQHF.